This T cell receptor beta chain derives from a study of blood T cell repertoires in COVID-19. About the research overall: Collection of acute and convalescent COVID-19 samples took place in the United States, Italy and Spain.

Under the authors' procedure: Amplification with reference gene primers provided the estimates of nucleated cell counts. Produced via immunoSEQ multiplex PCR; TCRdb's table is partial and in-frame only. Clone size and the V and J calls come from that table; the DNA yielded D and trimming. Found here are 250,000 or so clones, 60% to 75% of them singletons; the top ten hold approximately 3.2%. The clonotype comes from a woman older than 75 with acute or convalescent COVID-19. Sequencing used peripheral blood.

CDR3 loop: CASSYVQGGQPQHF. The CDR3 region has the DNA TGTGCCAGCAGTTACGTCCAGGGTGGTCAGCCCCAGCATTTT. The chain combines TRBV6-2 or TRBV6-3 with TRBJ1-5; possible D gene TRBD1, 5 bases. The CDR3 length is 14 residues. Between the trimmed V and J ends, which lost 2 bases and 6 bases, there was a span of 11 bases. Germline V gene lookup returns CDR1 MNHEY and CDR2 SVGEGT.